Included here is one T cell receptor (beta chain) sequence, with context. Antigen: not known. The sample comes from a study of breast tumors, draining lymph nodes, adjacent tissues. Broader study findings: Tumor and nontumor repertoires were significantly more similar in luminal-like than in basal-like breast cancer. The lymph node origin of tumor T cells was framed as consistent with a hypothesis, not demonstrated. Most tumor T cells seemingly derive from lymph node, then expand in tumor.

In TCRdb, the multiplex PCR reads were re-called with MiXCR into one record per CDR3 protein. In the table there are fewer than 200,000 distinct CDR3 sequences, approximately 30% of which are singletons. Trimming took 7 bases from V and 0 from J, leaving 16 bases between them. CDR3 length: 16 residues. The V gene's germline CDR1 is MNHEY and CDR2 SVGEGT. The lymph nodes were axillary draining lymph nodes from breast cancer patients. The chain carries TRBV6-2 or TRBV6-3 and TRBJ2-1; D gene ambiguous. The sequence was obtained from a female donor with breast cancer. Some clones in this sample may be carry-over from other donors' samples. Specimen: axillary lymph node tissue. The CDR3 is CASTLGRISSYNEQFF. The CDR3 DNA follows: TGTGCCAGCACTCTAGGACGGATTAGCTCCTACAATGAGCAGTTCTTC.